A selection of T cell receptor beta chains follows, all from one sample in a study of shared clonotypes between healthy human individuals. Assay used: immunoSEQ multiplex PCR; TCRdb lists only in-frame clones, some missing. The sample holds some 1.4 million clones, roughly 96% seen once. Sequencing was done on a sample of naive CD4+ T cells sorted from blood. The receptor set was obtained from a man in his thirties or forties in good health. Each CDR3 is given with its conserved first and last residue. Each record gives: J gene, D gene, CDR3 length, clone size, V gene, CDR3 DNA, CDR3 protein. D genes are given only for firm matches. Expanded clones get a size class; other rows say once, few or many, or leave the size out.

TRBJ2-1,NA,17,NA,TRBV7-9,TGTGCCAGCAGCTTAGTAGGGGGGCTGTTGCGGGCAAGTGAGCAGTTCTTC,CASSLVGGLLRASEQFF
TRBJ2-2,NA,17,NA,TRBV9,TGTGCCAGCAGCGTTCACAACGACAGGAGGAACACCGGGGAGCTGTTTTTT,CASSVHNDRRNTGELFF
TRBJ1-5,TRBD1,13,NA,TRBV6-6,TGTGCCAGCACCTCCGACAGGGTCCGACCCCAGCATTTT,CASTSDRVRPQHF
TRBJ2-3,NA,19,NA,TRBV7-2,TGTGCCAGCAGCTTAGTGGCCAAGTCACCAATCTCCTTCACAGATACGCAGTATTTT,CASSLVAKSPISFTDTQYF
TRBJ2-7,TRBD1,13,NA,TRBV7-9,TGTGCCAGCAGCGCAACCCACAGGGGTCCTATGGACTTC,CASSATHRGPMDF
TRBJ2-7,TRBD2,15,NA,TRBV7-8,TGTGCCAGCAGCTCAACTAGCGGAGGGTCACACGAGCAGTACTTC,CASSSTSGGSHEQYF
TRBJ2-3,NA,13,NA,TRBV7-3,TGTGCCAGCAGCACCTTACAGGGAGATACGCAGTATTTT,CASSTLQGDTQYF
TRBJ2-5,TRBD2,15,NA,TRBV29-1,TGCAGCGTAGGAATCCTAGCGGGAGTGGGAGAGACCCAGTACTTC,CSVGILAGVGETQYF
TRBJ2-7,TRBD2,17,NA,TRBV5-6,TGTGCCAGCAGCTTGGGACTTCGGACTAGCCAAACCTACGAGCAGTACTTC,CASSLGLRTSQTYEQYF
TRBJ1-5,TRBD1,15,NA,TRBV19,TGTGCCAGTAGTATAAAGGGGGCGGGCAATCAGCCCCAGCATTTT,CASSIKGAGNQPQHF
TRBJ2-2,TRBD2,18,NA,TRBV7-7,TGTGCTAGCAGCTTAGCAGGGACTAGCGGGCGGCGTACCGGGGAGCTGTTTTTT,CASSLAGTSGRRTGELFF
TRBJ1-2,TRBD1,14,NA,TRBV7-9,TGTGCCAGCGGATTACAGGGGGCTGGGGAAGGCTACACCTTC,CASGLQGAGEGYTF
TRBJ1-1,NA,14,NA,TRBV5-5,TGTGCCAGCAGCCTTCTTTCCGTGGGGGCTGAAGCTTTCTTT,CASSLLSVGAEAFF
TRBJ1-1,NA,13,few,TRBV28,TGTGCCAGCAGCCCCACAGTGAACACTGAAGCTTTCTTT,CASSPTVNTEAFF
TRBJ2-3,NA,13,NA,TRBV7-9,TGTGCCAGCAGCCGGGGACTCACCTATACGCAGTATTTT,CASSRGLTYTQYF
TRBJ2-7,TRBD1,15,NA,TRBV7-2,TGTGCCAGCAGCTCCCGGGACAGGGGGCAATACGAGCAGTACTTC,CASSSRDRGQYEQYF
TRBJ1-2,TRBD1,14,NA,TRBV11-2,TGTGCCAGCAGCCCGACAGGGGGCGACTATGGCTACACCTTC,CASSPTGGDYGYTF
TRBJ2-3,TRBD1,15,NA,TRBV5-1,TGCGCCAGCAGCTTGGGACAGGGTTCTACAGATACGCAGTATTTT,CASSLGQGSTDTQYF
TRBJ1-4,NA,13,NA,TRBV29-1,TGCAGCATTAGACAAGCAACTAATGAAAAACTGTTTTTT,CSIRQATNEKLFF
TRBJ1-1,NA,13,few,TRBV7-9,TGTGCCAGCTTAAGGGAGGCGGACACTGAAGCTTTCTTT,CASLREADTEAFF
TRBJ1-5,NA,16,once,TRBV5-4,TGTGCCAGCAGCTTGGTCTTGGGGGTTAGCAATCAGCCCCAGCATTTT,CASSLVLGVSNQPQHF
TRBJ2-7,TRBD2,16,NA,TRBV5-8,TGTGCCAGCAGCTTGGTCACTAGCGGGAGCCTCTACGAGCAGTACTTC,CASSLVTSGSLYEQYF
TRBJ1-3,NA,16,NA,TRBV18,TGTGCCAGCTCACCAAGATCCGGGGTAATGGAAAACACCATATATTTT,CASSPRSGVMENTIYF
TRBJ2-1,TRBD2,14,NA,TRBV6-5,TGTGCCAGCAGACTAGCGGAGCTCTACAATGAGCAGTTCTTC,CASRLAELYNEQFF
TRBJ1-3,NA,14,NA,TRBV6-1,TGTGCCAGCAGCCCGCTCGGGAGGGGAAACACCATATATTTT,CASSPLGRGNTIYF
TRBJ1-2,TRBD1,15,NA,TRBV7-2,TGTGCCAGCAGCATCACCGGGACAGGGCTCTCCGGCTACACCTTC,CASSITGTGLSGYTF
TRBJ2-4,TRBD2,16,NA,TRBV18,TGTGCCAGCTCGCCCCGCTTAGCGGGAGGGCCCCCCGGTCAGTACTTC,CASSPRLAGGPPGQYF
TRBJ2-1,TRBD2,15,NA,TRBV15,TGTGCCACCAGCGGAACTAGCGGGAGGCACCAGGGGCAGTTCTTC,CATSGTSGRHQGQFF
TRBJ1-2,TRBD1,16,NA,TRBV27,TGTGCCAGCAGCGACTCCCGAAGGACAGGTGAATATGGCTACACCTTC,CASSDSRRTGEYGYTF
TRBJ1-3,NA,13,NA,TRBV28,TGTGCCAGCAGGTTAGGAACCTCGGACACCATATATTTT,CASRLGTSDTIYF
TRBJ2-3,TRBD1,15,NA,TRBV5-1,TGCGCCAGCCACTTAGGGACAGGGGGGCAGGATACGCAGTATTTT,CASHLGTGGQDTQYF
TRBJ2-5,NA,13,once,TRBV27,TGTGCCAGCAGTTGGGCGGCCCAAGAGACCCAGTACTTC,CASSWAAQETQYF
TRBJ1-2,TRBD1,16,NA,TRBV5-5,TGTGCCAGCAGCCCGGGACAGGGGGCGAGAAACTATGGCTACACCTTC,CASSPGQGARNYGYTF
TRBJ2-1,TRBD1,16,NA,TRBV27,TGTGCCAGCAGCCCAAGGTCTAGACAGGGGGACAATGAGCAGTTCTTC,CASSPRSRQGDNEQFF
TRBJ1-2,NA,14,NA,TRBV5-1,TGCGCCAGCAGCGTTACCGGGACAAGCTATGGCTACACCTTC,CASSVTGTSYGYTF
TRBJ2-3,NA,17,NA,TRBV19,TGTGCCAGTAGTACCCTGCAGGGAACAATTAGCACAGATACGCAGTATTTT,CASSTLQGTISTDTQYF
TRBJ2-2,NA,16,NA,TRBV5-1,TGCGCCAGCAGCTTAATCGGCGGGATACTCACCGGGGAGCTGTTTTTT,CASSLIGGILTGELFF
TRBJ1-1,NA,11,NA,TRBV6-5,TGTGCCAGCAAGATGGCCACTGAAGCTTTCTTT,CASKMATEAFF
TRBJ1-2,NA,14,NA,TRBV6-5,TGTGCCAGCAGGCCGACAGATTCTAGCTATGGCTACACCTTC,CASRPTDSSYGYTF
TRBJ2-1,TRBD2,16,NA,TRBV5-1,TGCGCCAGCAGCGGAATGACTAGCAGGAGGGCTGATGAGCAGTTCTTC,CASSGMTSRRADEQFF
TRBJ2-3,NA,14,NA,TRBV14,TGTGCCAGCAGCCCGACAGGAGCGGGCGATACGCAGTATTTT,CASSPTGAGDTQYF
TRBJ2-6,NA,19,NA,TRBV7-2,TGTGCCAGCAGCTTAGGGAGCGGAGGGGCTTCATTGCGGGCCAACGTCCTGACTTTC,CASSLGSGGASLRANVLTF
TRBJ1-1,TRBD1,17,NA,TRBV28,TGTGCCAGCAGTCCCAGGGGGCGCGATTGGAAGAACACTGAAGCTTTCTTT,CASSPRGRDWKNTEAFF
TRBJ2-3,NA,17,once,TRBV28,TGTGCCAGCAGTTTCACCTCGACAGGAGGTAGCACAGATACGCAGTATTTT,CASSFTSTGGSTDTQYF
TRBJ1-4,TRBD1,14,NA,TRBV28,TGTGCCAGCAGCCCGGTGACAGGGAGGGAAAAACTGTTTTTT,CASSPVTGREKLFF
TRBJ2-7,TRBD2,13,NA,TRBV5-5,TGTGCCAGCAATCTAGCGGGAGCCTACGAGCAGTACTTC,CASNLAGAYEQYF
TRBJ2-5,TRBD1,15,NA,TRBV18,TGTGCCAGCTCACCACAGGACAGGGGAGGGGAGACCCAGTACTTC,CASSPQDRGGETQYF
TRBJ2-5,NA,14,NA,TRBV18,TGTGCCAGCTCACCTACGGCAACCCAAGAGACCCAGTACTTC,CASSPTATQETQYF